Listed below are T cell receptor beta chains from one sample, sequenced in a study of T cell responses to AZD1222 COVID-19 vaccine. Profiled with immunoSEQ multiplex PCR; TCRdb holds only in-frame clones, not every one. The table lists over 85,000 clones, almost 90% of them singletons. The sample in question was peripheral blood, obtained on day 0 of AZD1222 vaccination. These receptors came from an adult in good health. Both conserved end residues are part of each CDR3. D genes are given only for firm matches. Size is stated for part of the rows, as once, few or many counts, or as a class when the clone is expanded.

clone size	V gene	D gene	J gene	CDR3 protein	CDR3 DNA
.	TRBV9	.	TRBJ2-3	CASSVGQGGGDTQYF	TGTGCCAGCAGCGTAGGACAGGGCGGGGGAGATACGCAGTATTTT
once	TRBV19	.	TRBJ1-1	CASSMSRAGGTEAFF	TGTGCCAGTAGTATGTCCCGAGCTGGTGGAACTGAAGCTTTCTTT
.	TRBV6-2/TRBV6-3	.	TRBJ1-1	CASSYDVGANTEAFF	TGTGCCAGCAGTTACGATGTGGGGGCGAACACTGAAGCTTTCTTT
once	TRBV6-5	TRBD1	TRBJ2-7	CASSQTGGLSYEQYF	TGTGCCAGCAGTCAGACAGGGGGACTGTCCTACGAGCAGTACTTC
.	TRBV4-3	.	TRBJ2-1	CASSPSQTYNEQFF	TGCGCCAGCAGCCCAAGTCAAACCTACAATGAGCAGTTCTTC
.	TRBV7-9	.	TRBJ2-2	CASSFGELFF	TGTGCCAGCAGCTTCGGGGAGCTGTTTTTT
.	TRBV30	TRBD1	TRBJ2-2	CAWVGDRVQTGELFF	TGTGCCTGGGTTGGGGACAGGGTTCAAACCGGGGAGCTGTTTTTT
.	TRBV3-1/TRBV3-2	TRBD1	TRBJ2-7	CASSRTPGQGGYEQYF	TGTGCCAGCAGCCGGACCCCGGGACAGGGGGGATACGAGCAGTACTTC
.	TRBV29-1	.	TRBJ2-2	CSVDTGNTGELFF	TGCAGCGTTGATACCGGGAACACCGGGGAGCTGTTTTTT
.	TRBV5-6	TRBD1	TRBJ2-7	CASSWGIRGHGGYF	TGTGCCAGCAGCTGGGGGATCAGGGGGCACGGTGGGTACTTC
.	TRBV19	.	TRBJ1-2	CASSIIGETGNYGYTF	TGTGCCAGTAGTATAATCGGGGAGACAGGCAACTATGGCTACACCTTC
.	TRBV6-2/TRBV6-3	.	TRBJ2-5	CASSYSGFRDKQETQYF	TGTGCCAGCAGTTACTCGGGGTTCAGGGACAAGCAAGAGACCCAGTACTTC
.	TRBV5-8	.	TRBJ2-1	CASSFTYNEQFF	TGTGCCAGCAGCTTCACTTACAATGAGCAGTTCTTC
.	TRBV4-1	.	TRBJ2-1	CASSQNMGDEQFF	TGCGCCAGCAGCCAAAACATGGGGGATGAGCAGTTCTTC